The 27 T cell receptor beta chains reported below all come from one sample, sequenced in a study of cytomegalovirus exposure and HLA in healthy donors. 13 Jbeta primers and 60 Vbeta primers were used for the PCR. This table comes from immunoSEQ multiplex PCR, and its TCRdb copy is limited to in-frame clones, with some not included. The repertoire has roughly 180,000 clones, around 79% of them found once; the top ten carry over 1.5%. Sequencing used PBMCs. These receptors came from a girl aged 5 to 17 in good health and CMV-seropositive.

The chain links TRBV5-6 to TRBJ1-5; D is perhaps TRBD1 (5 bases). Germline V gene lookup returns CDR1 SGHDT and CDR2 YYEEEE. Trimming stripped 4 bases from V and 2 bases from J, with 10 bases between. The CDR3 is 14 residues long. CDR3 sequence reads: CASSPGRGNQPQHF. The DNA of the CDR3 is TGTGCCAGCAGCCCAGGGAGGGGCAATCAGCCCCAGCATTTT. The complete variable domain, with remaining parts taken from reference TRBV5-6 and TRBJ1-5, reads DAGVTQSPTHLIKTRGQQVTLRCSPKSGHDTVSWYQQALGQGPQFIFQYYEEEERQRGNFPDRFSGHQFPNYSSELNVNALLLGDSALYLCASSPGRGNQPQHFGDGTRLSIL.

The CDR3 DNA reads as TGTGCCAGCAGGCTGGGGACAGGGGGTTCGGTTGGCTACACCTTC. This encodes CASRLGTGGSVGYTF. V gene TRBV2 combines with J gene TRBJ1-2; 11 nucleotides align to TRBD1. This CDR3 is 15 amino acids long. The V gene's germline CDR1 is SNHLY and CDR2 FYNNEI. Trimming cost V 6 bases and J 7 bases; bases outside gene matches: 10. The whole variable domain, filled in from reference TRBV2 and TRBJ1-2, reads EPEVTQTPSHQVTQMGQEVILRCVPISNHLYFYWYRQILGQKVEFLVSFYNNEISEKSEIFDDQFSVERPDGSNFTLKIRSTKLEDSAMYFCASRLGTGGSVGYTFGSGTRLTVV.

The chain combines TRBV10-1 with TRBJ2-1, with 10 nucleotides matching TRBD1. CDR3 length: 15 amino acids. From germline, CDR1 is WNHNN and CDR2 SYGVQD (reference sequence). The J segment lost 8 bases and the V segment lost 0 bases, leaving 4 bases of the junction unmatched. The DNA for the CDR3 is TGCGCCAGCAGTGAGTCGGGACAGGGGAGCTATGAGCAGTTCTTC. Its protein is CASSESGQGSYEQFF.

The sample holds a few counts of this clone. This chain joins TRBV5-1 and TRBJ2-1; D might be TRBD2 (7 bases). V lost 4 bases and J lost 7, with 15 bases in between. Per germline, CDR1 SGHRS and CDR2 YFSETQ. The CDR3 has 14 amino acids. The CDR3 loop reads CASSPRGGGNEQFF. The CDR3 DNA reads as TGCGCCAGCAGCCCCCGGGGAGGGGGAAATGAGCAGTTCTTC. The full variable domain, in which reference TRBV5-1 and TRBJ2-1 provide the parts outside the CDR3, is KAGVTQTPRYLIKTRGQQVTLSCSPISGHRSVSWYQQTPGQGLQFLFEYFSETQRNKGNFPGRFSGRQFSNSRSEMNVSTLELGDSALYLCASSPRGGGNEQFFGPGTRLTVL.

The J gene is TRBJ2-7, the V gene TRBV11-3, with 9 bases identical to TRBD1. CDR1 SGHNT and CDR2 YENEEA come from the germline V gene. The V and J ends lost 5 bases and 0 bases, in that order; junction bases with no gene match: 5. The CDR3 spans 15 residues. CDR3 region: CASSPRTGDSYEQYF. The CDR3 DNA follows: TGTGCCAGCAGCCCCCGGACAGGGGACTCCTACGAGCAGTACTTC.

This sequence joins TRBV7-2 and TRBJ2-7, with 10 bases identical to TRBD1. J lost 5 bases, V lost 5 bases, and 9 bases had no gene match. The CDR3 is made up of 15 amino acids. In germline, CDR1 is SGHTA, CDR2 FQGNSA. CDR3 sequence (DNA): TGTGCCAGCAGCCGAACGGGACAGGGGATAGACGAGCAGTACTTC. Protein product: CASSRTGQGIDEQYF.

The chain combines TRBV5-1 with TRBJ1-1; D is perhaps TRBD1 (5 bases). Germline values: CDR1 SGHRS, CDR2 YFSETQ. The CDR3 consists of 16 residues. V lost 0 bases, J lost 5 bases, and 17 bases lay in between. The CDR3 DNA reads TGCGCCAGCAGCTTGGCCGGTCCAGGGCGGGGGACTGAAGCTTTCTTT. It codes for CASSLAGPGRGTEAFF.

The rearrangement joins TRBV5-5 to TRBJ2-7; 8 bases are shared with TRBD2. V dropped 7 bases and J dropped 0; count of bases not matched to a gene: 6. The CDR3 sequence is 14 residues long. The germline gives CDR1 SGHKS, CDR2 YYEKEE (reference sequence). CDR3 amino acids: CASVTSGSSYEQYF. CDR3 nucleotides: TGTGCCAGCGTCACTAGCGGAAGCTCCTACGAGCAGTACTTC.

The chain recombines TRBV5-4 with TRBJ1-2; D is perhaps TRBD1 (6 bases). Germline assignment: CDR1 SGHNT and CDR2 YYREEE (reference sequence). V lost 0 bases, J lost 5 bases, and 11 bases lay in between. CDR3 size: 14 residues. The CDR3 DNA reads as TGTGCCAGCAGCTTGGTGGACAGCAAGTATGGCTACACCTTC. Protein product: CASSLVDSKYGYTF.

The chain uses TRBV7-9 and TRBJ2-7, with no clear D. The CDR3 length is 16 residues. V lost 5 bases, J lost 1 base, and 18 bases lay in between. Germline V gives CDR1 SEHNR, CDR2 FQNEAQ (reference sequence). The CDR3 reads CASSTSSSRKSYEQYF. CDR3 bases: TGTGCCAGCAGCACCTCCTCGTCCAGGAAGTCCTACGAGCAGTACTTC.

CDR3 residues: CASSVRRAGVTYEQYF. In nucleotides, the CDR3 is TGTGCCAGCAGTGTACGCCGAGCGGGGGTAACCTACGAGCAGTACTTC. J is TRBJ2-7 and V is TRBV2, with 8 bases identical to TRBD2. Germline values: CDR1 SNHLY, CDR2 FYNNEI. Germline trimming cut 4 bases from V and 2 bases from J; bases unmatched to any gene: 10. This CDR3 comprises 16 residues. Using reference TRBV2 and TRBJ2-7 for the parts outside the CDR3, the full variable domain is EPEVTQTPSHQVTQMGQEVILRCVPISNHLYFYWYRQILGQKVEFLVSFYNNEISEKSEIFDDQFSVERPDGSNFTLKIRSTKLEDSAMYFCASSVRRAGVTYEQYFGPGTRLTVT.

V usage is TRBV18 and J usage is TRBJ2-1, with 12 positions matching TRBD2. Germline V gene lookup returns CDR1 KGHSH and CDR2 LQKENI. The ends lost 1 base at V and 9 bases at J; junction bases unmatched: 16. CDR3 length equals 19 residues. CDR3 protein: CASSPRAGLAGTSASEQFF. The CDR3 coding sequence is TGTGCCAGCTCACCACGCGCAGGACTAGCGGGGACCTCTGCATCTGAGCAGTTCTTC.

This chain links TRBV6-5 with TRBJ1-4; TRBD1 matches at 7 bases. V gave up 6 bases and J gave up 6 bases; unmatched junction bases: 4. This CDR3 contains 13 residues. Germline loops: CDR1 MNHEY, CDR2 SVGAGI. The CDR3 region has the DNA TGTGCCAGCAGCTCGGGGACAGATGAAAAACTGTTTTTT. Translated, it gives CASSSGTDEKLFF.

This clone has more than one count but fewer than ten. The CDR3 nucleotides are TGTGCCAGCAGCGGGGTCCCTAGCGGTGACAATGAGCAGTTCTTC. Its translation is CASSGVPSGDNEQFF. The chain carries TRBV5-4 and TRBJ2-1; 7 bases match TRBD2. With V trimmed by 4 bases and J by 5 bases, 9 bases remained unmatched. The CDR3 is made up of 15 amino acids. Germline V lookup: CDR1 SGHNT, CDR2 YYREEE (reference sequence).

CDR3 bases: TGTGCCAGTAGTCGGGACAGGGAACTCTATGGCTACACCTTC. Its protein is CASSRDRELYGYTF. The V gene is TRBV19, the J gene TRBJ1-2; 9 bases agree with TRBD1. CDR1 LNHDA and CDR2 SQIVND come from the germline V gene (reference sequence). The CDR3 covers 14 residues. Trimming took 5 bases from V and 4 from J; bases not matched to a gene: 5.

This clone came up a few times. A junction boundary mismatches the germline segment, possibly from a read error. The chain employs TRBV4-1 and TRBJ2-2; 9 bases line up with TRBD1. Germline V gene sequence: CDR1 MGHRA, CDR2 YSYEKL. The CDR3 has 18 amino acids. CDR3 DNA sequence: TGCGCCAGCAGGCAAGGGAGAACGGGACAGGGTAACACCGGGGAGCTGTTTTTT. This gives the protein CASRQGRTGQGNTGELFF.

The J gene is TRBJ1-1, the V gene TRBV6-6; D not resolved. This CDR3 comprises 16 residues. Looked up from germline, CDR1 is MNHNY and CDR2 is SVGAGI (reference sequence). Trimming left V 0 bases short and J 0 bases short, with 11 bases between. As DNA, the CDR3 is TGTGCCAGCAGTTACTCGAGAGAACTTTTGAACACTGAAGCTTTCTTT. Protein: CASSYSRELLNTEAFF.

The sample holds a few counts of this clone. The rearrangement links TRBV7-2 to TRBJ2-1; possibly TRBD1 for D (6 bases). CDR3 size: 13 residues. Germline lookup yields CDR1 SGHTA and CDR2 FQGNSA. The V end lost 5 bases, the J end lost 5 bases, and 10 bases lay between the germline ends. This CDR3 reads CASSPDRDNEQFF. Here the CDR3 DNA reads TGTGCCAGCAGCCCGGACAGAGACAATGAGCAGTTCTTC.

This clone has only a few counts. This chain connects TRBV7-2 to TRBJ2-7, with TRBD1 matching 8 bases. Per the germline V gene, CDR1 is SGHTA and CDR2 is FQGNSA. V gave up 5 bases and J gave up 1 base; unmatched junction bases: 7. This CDR3 is built from 15 residues. DNA of the CDR3: TGTGCCAGCAGCCCAGGGACAGGTCCATCCTACGAGCAGTACTTC. Translating it yields CASSPGTGPSYEQYF.

V is TRBV23-1 and J is TRBJ2-1; 7 bases map to TRBD2. TRBV23-1 is designated an ORF whose function remains uncertain. CDR3 length equals 16 residues. Trimming cost V 4 bases and J 8 bases; bases outside gene matches: 14. CDR3 sequence (DNA): TGCGCCAGCAGTCCCCGACTAGCCGCCTTTCACCATGAGCAGTTCTTC. This gives the protein CASSPRLAAFHHEQFF.

This clone was counted a few times. This chain connects TRBV6-6 to TRBJ2-1, with 7 bases fitting TRBD2. Losses at the gene ends were 4 bases for V and 2 bases for J; bases not matched to a gene: 8. This CDR3 spans 16 amino acids. Germline V lookup: CDR1 MNHNY, CDR2 SVGAGI (reference sequence). The CDR3 nucleotides are TGTGCCAGCAGTTTCCCCTCCGGGGGGACCTACAATGAGCAGTTCTTC. Its translation: CASSFPSGGTYNEQFF.

The rearrangement joins TRBV29-1 to TRBJ1-1, with 8 positions matching TRBD1. CDR3 length: 13 residues. Looked up from germline, CDR1 is SQVTM and CDR2 is ANQGSEA. Trimming cost V 6 bases and J 2 bases; bases outside gene matches: 5. The CDR3 spells CSVKGQANTEAFF. For the CDR3, the DNA is TGCAGCGTCAAGGGACAGGCTAACACTGAAGCTTTCTTT. Complete variable domain (other parts from reference TRBV29-1 and TRBJ1-1): SAVISQKPSRDICQRGTSLTIQCQVDSQVTMMFWYRQQPGQSLTLIATANQGSEATYESGFVIDKFPISRPNLTFSTLTVSNMSPEDSSIYLCSVKGQANTEAFFGQGTRLTVV.

V is TRBV5-1 and J is TRBJ2-2; D is uncertain. Germline CDR1 and CDR2: SGHRS and YFSETQ. The CDR3 runs to 15 residues. Deletions cut 4 bases from V and 2 bases from J, with 12 bases between. The CDR3 region has the DNA TGCGCCAGCAGCCCGGGTTTCGGCAACACCGGGGAGCTGTTTTTT. It encodes CASSPGFGNTGELFF.

The chain carries TRBV6-5 and TRBJ2-7; TRBD1 aligns across 8 bases. V dropped 5 bases and J dropped 2; count of bases not matched to a gene: 2. The CDR3 is 13 amino acids. CDR1 and CDR2 from the germline V gene are MNHEY and SVGAGI. CDR3 bases: TGTGCCAGCAGTAGACAGGGGCCCTACGAGCAGTACTTC. Translating it yields CASSRQGPYEQYF.

This chain connects TRBV9 to TRBJ2-7, with TRBD2 identical over 11 bases. Germline values: CDR1 SGDLS, CDR2 YYNGEE. The V segment lost 0 bases and the J segment 3 bases; nucleotides outside the gene matches: 2. The CDR3 has 15 residues. CDR3 amino acids: CASSVGTSGYYEQYF. The CDR3 DNA follows: TGTGCCAGCAGCGTAGGGACTAGCGGGTACTACGAGCAGTACTTC.

The rearrangement uses TRBV4-1 and TRBJ2-3; TRBD2 aligns across 12 bases. The ends lost 4 bases at V and 4 bases at J; junction bases unmatched: 12. There are 18 residues in the CDR3. In germline, CDR1 is MGHRA, CDR2 YSYEKL. The CDR3 region has the DNA TGCGCCAGCAGCCGAGGTCCCTTAAGGACTAGCGGGGCAGATACGCAGTATTTT. It yields the protein CASSRGPLRTSGADTQYF.

A few counts support this clone. The V and J genes are TRBV7-8 and TRBJ2-3; D is ambiguous. Trimming cost V 5 bases and J 6 bases, with 15 bases left between them. The CDR3 runs to 14 residues. Looked up from germline, CDR1 is SGHVS and CDR2 is FQNEAQ. As DNA, the CDR3 is TGTGCCAGCAGCCCCCCGGGTCGTCCGGATACGCAGTATTTT. It codes for CASSPPGRPDTQYF.